Presented here are 14 T cell receptor beta chains from one specimen sequenced in a study of T-cell reconstitution after alpha-beta-depleted transplantation in children. Preparation of the TCRbeta library used unique molecular identifiers. TCRdb analysed the PCR reads with MiXCR anew, one entry per CDR3 protein. The sample has about 170,000 distinct CDR3 sequences, 11% seen once. The input for sequencing was PBMCs, taken before TCRalphabeta/CD19-depleted stem cell transplant. The origin of the receptors is a boy between 2 and 10 years old with acute myeloid leukemia, due to receive a stem cell transplant.

This clonotype was seen ten or more times. This chain links TRBV7-6 with TRBJ2-2; D is perhaps TRBD2 (6 bases). The V end lost 2 bases, the J end lost 6 bases, and 10 bases lay between the germline ends. From germline, CDR1 is SGHVS and CDR2 FNYEAQ. The CDR3 runs to 14 residues. The CDR3 is CASSLSGEAGELFF. CDR3 DNA: TGTGCCAGCAGCTTATCCGGGGAGGCCGGGGAGCTGTTTTTT.

This chain links TRBV20-1 with TRBJ2-1; TRBD2 is a possible D gene (7 bases). This CDR3 contains 15 residues. The germline V gene has CDR1 DFQATT and CDR2 SNEGSKA (reference sequence). V lost 0 bases and J 4 bases, leaving 13 bases between the germline ends. The CDR3 DNA follows: TGCAGTGCTAGAGATCTCAGGGGACTATACAATGAGCAGTTCTTC. Translation: CSARDLRGLYNEQFF.

Ten or more counts support this clonotype. The chain couples TRBV28 to TRBJ2-3; no definite D call. The CDR3 length is 16 residues. V was cut by 8 bases and J by 0 bases, with 18 bases left in between. In germline, CDR1 is MDHEN, CDR2 SYDVKM. The CDR3 loop reads CASLENPPPSTDTQYF. As DNA, the CDR3 is TGTGCCAGCCTTGAGAACCCGCCGCCTAGCACAGATACGCAGTATTTT.

This clonotype showed up many times. The chain recombines TRBV7-3 with TRBJ2-1; D not resolved. The V gene's germline CDR1 is SGHTA and CDR2 FQGTGA. Deletions cut 5 bases from V and 4 bases from J, with 15 bases between. This CDR3 contains 15 residues. The DNA of the CDR3 is TGTGCCAGCAGCCCCCGTGCAGACGCGTACAATGAGCAGTTCTTC. Translating gives CASSPRADAYNEQFF. The full variable domain, rest sourced from reference TRBV7-3 and TRBJ2-1, is GAGVSQTPSNKVTEKGKYVELRCDPISGHTALYWYRQSLGQGPEFLIYFQGTGAADDSGLPNDRFFAVRPEGSVSTLKIQRTERGDSAVYLCASSPRADAYNEQFFGPGTRLTVL.

In its sample, this clonotype was seen many times. The chain recombines TRBV10-2 with TRBJ2-2, with D unresolved. This CDR3 contains 12 residues. Germline CDR1 WSHSY, CDR2 SAAADI. Trimming left V 6 bases short and J 1 base short, with 3 bases between. CDR3 residues: CASRENTGELFF. The DNA for the CDR3 is TGCGCCAGCAGAGAGAACACCGGGGAGCTGTTTTTT.

This clonotype was seen just once. The genes are TRBV7-6 and TRBJ2-7; 14 positions match TRBD2. This CDR3 is built from 19 residues. Germline V lookup: CDR1 SGHVS, CDR2 FNYEAQ. The trim removed 1 base at V and 6 bases at J, leaving 14 bases unmatched. The CDR3 DNA reads TGTGCCAGCAGCTTAGGCCCCCGGGGGCCTGGACTAGCGGGAGGCGAGCAGTACTTC. This gives the protein CASSLGPRGPGLAGGEQYF. Filled out from reference TRBV7-6 and TRBJ2-7, the complete variable domain reads GAGVSQSPRYKVTKRGQDVALRCDPISGHVSLYWYRQALGQGPEFLTYFNYEAQQDKSGLPNDRFSAERPEGSISTLTIQRTEQRDSAMYRCASSLGPRGPGLAGGEQYFGPGTRLTVT.

This clonotype was observed at least ten times. The chain carries TRBV5-1 and TRBJ2-5; 10 bases are a match to TRBD1. The CDR3 extends over 15 amino acids. The germline gives CDR1 SGHRS, CDR2 YFSETQ. V gave up 6 bases and J gave up 3 bases; unmatched junction bases: 8. CDR3 DNA sequence: TGCGCCAGCACCCGGTCCGGGACAGGGGAAGAGACCCAGTACTTC. It is translated as CASTRSGTGEETQYF.

This clonotype was detected ten times or more. V gene TRBV19 combines with J gene TRBJ2-1, with 10 bases that match TRBD2. Germline V lookup: CDR1 LNHDA, CDR2 SQIVND (reference sequence). CDR3 length equals 15 residues. The trim removed 3 bases at V and 8 bases at J, leaving 7 bases unmatched. The DNA of the CDR3 is TGTGCCAGTAGTATCGAATCTAGCGGGAGTTATGAGCAGTTCTTC. It specifies CASSIESSGSYEQFF.

This clonotype was observed at least ten times. The rearrangement uses TRBV20-1 and TRBJ1-1; 7 bases are shared with TRBD1. The CDR3 covers 15 residues. V lost 2 bases, J lost 0 bases, and 6 bases stayed unmatched. The germline gives CDR1 DFQATT, CDR2 SNEGSKA (reference sequence). CDR3 in amino acids: CSARSRDSLNTEAFF. CDR3 DNA sequence: TGCAGTGCTAGATCCCGGGACAGCTTGAACACTGAAGCTTTCTTT.

This clonotype was found many times. V is TRBV20-1 and J is TRBJ1-1; no clear D. In germline, CDR1 is DFQATT, CDR2 SNEGSKA (reference sequence). V lost 0 bases to trimming and J lost 10 bases, with 12 bases between them. The CDR3 consists of 12 residues. CDR3 region: CSARETDWGAFF. The CDR3 DNA reads as TGCAGTGCTAGAGAAACGGATTGGGGAGCTTTCTTT.

This clonotype appeared many times. The CDR3 reads CASSYQGPGGKNTEAFF. CDR3 in DNA: TGTGCCAGCAGTTACCAAGGCCCTGGGGGGAAGAACACTGAAGCTTTCTTT. The rearrangement joins TRBV6-5 to TRBJ1-1, with a tentative D call TRBD1 (5 bases). Germline V CDR1 and CDR2: MNHEY, SVGAGI. CDR3 length: 17 residues. Deletions cut 2 bases from V and 1 base from J, with 17 bases between.

There are many counts of this clonotype. CDR3 nucleotides: TGCGCCAGCAGCTCCGAATTCGGGGATACGCAGTATTTT. Its translation is CASSSEFGDTQYF. The chain joins TRBV5-1 to TRBJ2-3; D is undetermined. Germline CDR1 is SGHRS and CDR2 is YFSETQ. The CDR3 is made up of 13 amino acids. Trimming removed 3 bases from V and 6 bases from J, with 11 bases in between. The full variable domain, rest sourced from reference TRBV5-1 and TRBJ2-3, is KAGVTQTPRYLIKTRGQQVTLSCSPISGHRSVSWYQQTPGQGLQFLFEYFSETQRNKGNFPGRFSGRQFSNSRSEMNVSTLELGDSALYLCASSSEFGDTQYFGPGTRLTVL.

This clonotype was found many times. This chain connects TRBV5-5 to TRBJ1-2; D remains unclear. The CDR3 totals 13 residues. Trimming stripped 4 bases from V and 4 bases from J, with 11 bases between. In germline, CDR1 is SGHKS, CDR2 YYEKEE (reference sequence). The CDR3 here is CASSPTEIYGYTF. Written as DNA, the CDR3 is TGTGCCAGCAGCCCTACAGAGATCTATGGCTACACCTTC.

This clonotype was seen many times. This sequence joins TRBV10-2 and TRBJ1-5; D gene ambiguous. Per germline, CDR1 WSHSY and CDR2 SAAADI. V lost 2 bases, J lost 2 bases, and 10 bases lay in between. CDR3 size: 15 residues. The CDR3 loop reads CASSEPGRGNQPQHF. Written as DNA, the CDR3 is TGCGCCAGCAGTGAGCCCGGAAGGGGCAATCAGCCCCAGCATTTT.